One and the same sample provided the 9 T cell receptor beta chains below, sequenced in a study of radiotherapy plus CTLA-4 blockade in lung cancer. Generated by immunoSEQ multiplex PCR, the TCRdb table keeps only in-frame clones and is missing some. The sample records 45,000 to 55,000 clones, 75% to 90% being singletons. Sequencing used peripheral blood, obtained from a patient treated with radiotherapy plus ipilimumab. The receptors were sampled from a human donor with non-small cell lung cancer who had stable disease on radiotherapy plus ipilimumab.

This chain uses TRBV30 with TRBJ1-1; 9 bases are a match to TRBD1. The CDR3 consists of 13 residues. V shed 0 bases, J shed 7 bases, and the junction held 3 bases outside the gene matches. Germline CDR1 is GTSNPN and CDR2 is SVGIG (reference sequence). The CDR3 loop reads CAWSVQGAGEAFF. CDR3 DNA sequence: TGTGCCTGGAGTGTACAGGGGGCGGGTGAAGCTTTCTTT.

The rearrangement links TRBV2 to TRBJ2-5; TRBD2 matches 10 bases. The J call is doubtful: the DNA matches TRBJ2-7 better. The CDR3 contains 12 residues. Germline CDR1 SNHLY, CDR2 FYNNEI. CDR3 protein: CASSSGRGEQYF. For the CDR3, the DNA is TGTGCCAGCAGTAGCGGGAGGGGCGAGCAGTACTTC.

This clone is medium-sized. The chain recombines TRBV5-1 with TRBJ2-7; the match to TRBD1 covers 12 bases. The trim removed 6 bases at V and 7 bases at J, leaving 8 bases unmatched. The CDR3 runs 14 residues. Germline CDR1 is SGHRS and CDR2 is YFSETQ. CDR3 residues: CASNSGTGGREQYF. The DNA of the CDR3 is TGCGCCAGCAACTCCGGGACAGGGGGCCGAGAGCAGTACTTC. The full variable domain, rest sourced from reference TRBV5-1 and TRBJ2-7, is KAGVTQTPRYLIKTRGQQVTLSCSPISGHRSVSWYQQTPGQGLQFLFEYFSETQRNKGNFPGRFSGRQFSNSRSEMNVSTLELGDSALYLCASNSGTGGREQYFGPGTRLTVT.

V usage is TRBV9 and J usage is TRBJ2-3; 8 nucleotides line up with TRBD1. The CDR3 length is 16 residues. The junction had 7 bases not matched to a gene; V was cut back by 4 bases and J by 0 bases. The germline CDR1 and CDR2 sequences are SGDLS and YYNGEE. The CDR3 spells CASSPGTGSSTDTQYF. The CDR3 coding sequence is TGTGCCAGCAGCCCGGGGACAGGCTCTAGCACAGATACGCAGTATTTT.

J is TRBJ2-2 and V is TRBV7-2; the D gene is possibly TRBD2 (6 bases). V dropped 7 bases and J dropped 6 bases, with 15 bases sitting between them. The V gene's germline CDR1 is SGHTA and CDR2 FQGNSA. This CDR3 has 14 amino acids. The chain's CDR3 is CASNLGRQSGELFF. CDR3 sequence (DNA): TGTGCCAGCAACCTAGGGAGGCAATCCGGGGAGCTGTTTTTT.

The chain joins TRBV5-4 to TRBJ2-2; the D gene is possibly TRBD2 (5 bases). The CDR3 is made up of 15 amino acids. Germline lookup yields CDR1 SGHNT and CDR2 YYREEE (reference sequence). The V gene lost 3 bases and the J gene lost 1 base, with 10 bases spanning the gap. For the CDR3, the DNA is TGTGCCAGCAGCTCAGCGGTTGTGAACACCGGGGAGCTGTTTTTT. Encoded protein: CASSSAVVNTGELFF.

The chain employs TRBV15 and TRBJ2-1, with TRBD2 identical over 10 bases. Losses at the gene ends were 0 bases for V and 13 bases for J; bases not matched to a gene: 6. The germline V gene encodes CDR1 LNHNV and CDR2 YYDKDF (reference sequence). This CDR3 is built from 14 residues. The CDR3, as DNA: TGTGCCACCAGCAGAGAGATAGCGGGAGGTATCCAGTTCTTC. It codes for CATSREIAGGIQFF. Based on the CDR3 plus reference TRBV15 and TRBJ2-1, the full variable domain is DAMVIQNPRYQVTQFGKPVTLSCSQTLNHNVMYWYQQKSSQAPKLLFHYYDKDFNNEADTPDNFQSRRPNTSFCFLDIRSPGLGDTAMYLCATSREIAGGIQFFGPGTRLTVL.

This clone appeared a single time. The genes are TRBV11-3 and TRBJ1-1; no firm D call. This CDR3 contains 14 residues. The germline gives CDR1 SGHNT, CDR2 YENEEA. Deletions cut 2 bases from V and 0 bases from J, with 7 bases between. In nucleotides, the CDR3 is TGTGCCAGCAGCTTATCTAGTATGAACACTGAAGCTTTCTTT. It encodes CASSLSSMNTEAFF.

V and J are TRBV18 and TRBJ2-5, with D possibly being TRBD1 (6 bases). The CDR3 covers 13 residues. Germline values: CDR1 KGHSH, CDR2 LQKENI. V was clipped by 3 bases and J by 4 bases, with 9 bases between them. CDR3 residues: CASSPGQPETQYF. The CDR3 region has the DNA TGTGCCAGCTCACCCGGACAGCCAGAGACCCAGTACTTC.